Sequencing of this TCR beta chain was carried out in a study of vaccination and CD4 T cells after COVID-19. Study as a whole: The cells in question were stimulated using overlapping spike peptides derived from SARS-CoV-2, HCoV-NL63, HCoV-OC43 and HCoV-229E. A CEFX pool, an HIV-1 Nef pool, or else no peptide went into the control cultures.

Sequencing of DNA taken from cultured CD4+ T cells relied on the Oncomine TCR Beta short-read assay. In TCRdb, the PCR reads were re-called with MiXCR into one record per CDR3 protein. The sample lists around 10,000 distinct CDR3 sequences, 50% to 70% occurring once. CDR1 and CDR2 from the germline V gene are SGHAT and FQDESV (reference sequence). The CDR3 runs 19 residues. Trimming cost V 4 bases and J 2 bases, with 21 bases left between them. Details on this clonotype: The antigen is unknown.

Treatment meaning: roughly ten-day PBMC culture with coronavirus spike peptide pools or control peptides (ViraFEST assay). The authors cultured two million PBMCs per well with 8.5 to 10 IU/ml IL-2 and about 10 ug/ml peptide pools. Specimen: CD4+ T cells from blood, cultured in vitro. The chain joins TRBV11-1 to TRBJ2-6, with D maybe TRBD1 (7 bases). The source of this sequence is a human donor who had recovered from COVID-19. CDR3 protein: CASSSTRGDGSTGANVLTF. The CDR3 region has the DNA TGTGCCAGCAGCTCAACCAGGGGGGACGGATCGACTGGGGCCAACGTCCTGACTTTC.